What follows describes a single T cell receptor beta chain. The antigen remains undetermined. TCRdb re-called the reads through MiXCR, storing one row per CDR3 protein. The table includes around 530,000 distinct CDR3 sequences, more than 15% detected once. The entry originates in a study of T cell repertoires in cytomegalovirus infection. Whole-study context: TCR beta signatures that were public indicated CMV infection and matching HLA type.

Findings of the study overall: Accumulated public TCR beta family frequency recognized individuals carrying CMV together with the relevant HLA. Ex vivo, HLA-C-restricted CMV-specific TCR beta clonotypes prevailed over the rest of the response.

CDR3 length: 16 residues. V was pared by 2 bases and J by 5 bases, with 15 bases between. Per the germline V gene, CDR1 is MNHNY and CDR2 is SVGAGI (reference sequence). The TCR sequence derives from a human donor in good health (CMV status not recorded). Some clones in this sample may be carry-over from other donors' samples. The rearrangement joins TRBV6-6 to TRBJ1-4, with D unclear. The sequenced material came from CD8+ T cells from PBMCs. The DNA of the CDR3 is TGTGCCAGCAGTTACCGACAAGGCTACCAAAATGAAAAACTGTTTTTT. Protein: CASSYRQGYQNEKLFF.